Listed below are T cell receptor beta chains from one sample, sequenced in a study of blood T cell repertoires in COVID-19. The table came from immunoSEQ multiplex PCR; TCRdb's copy has only in-frame clones and leaves some out. Of hundreds of thousands of clones listed, roughly 89% were seen once; the top ten hold about 4%. The specimen was PBMCs or T cells enriched from blood (not recorded which). These receptors were obtained from a woman aged 25 to 39 who had recovered from COVID-19. CDR3s include the opening cysteine and the closing phenylalanine or tryptophan. The D gene is left open where the match is weak. Not every row has a clone size; where given, it reads once, few, many or a size class.

TRBV19	NA	TRBJ2-7	TRBD1	CASRTGQGIGYEQYF	TGTGCCAGTAGGACGGGACAGGGCATTGGATACGAGCAGTACTTC
TRBV15	once	TRBJ2-5	TRBD1	CATSEPSGQELETQYF	TGTGCCACCAGCGAGCCCTCGGGACAGGAGTTGGAGACCCAGTACTTC
TRBV28	NA	TRBJ1-5	NA	CASSSGADSPPQHF	TGTGCCAGCAGTTCTGGGGCAGACAGCCCGCCCCAGCATTTT
TRBV16	NA	TRBJ1-5	NA	CASSPVRAGSNQPQHF	TGTGCCAGCAGCCCAGTACGCGCGGGCAGCAATCAGCCCCAGCATTTT
TRBV19	NA	TRBJ1-2	NA	CASSTPEGDRNGYTF	TGTGCCAGTAGTACTCCCGAGGGGGACCGTAATGGCTACACCTTC
TRBV28	once	TRBJ1-4	TRBD1	CASSLNRGRSEKLFF	TGTGCCAGCAGTTTAAACAGGGGGCGAAGTGAAAAACTGTTTTTT
TRBV20-1	NA	TRBJ1-2	NA	CSGRGYTF	TGCAGTGGTCGGGGCTACACCTTC
TRBV7-2	NA	TRBJ2-1	TRBD2	CASSSTSGGYNEQFF	TGTGCCAGCAGCTCGACTAGCGGGGGATACAATGAGCAGTTCTTC
TRBV29-1	NA	TRBJ2-1	NA	CSVPGGPSEQFF	TGCAGCGTTCCTGGCGGGCCAAGTGAGCAGTTCTTC
TRBV4-1	NA	TRBJ2-5	TRBD1	CASSQVNSWPGQGTFQETQYF	TGCGCCAGCAGCCAAGTAAATAGTTGGCCGGGACAGGGGACTTTTCAAGAGACCCAGTACTTC
TRBV28	NA	TRBJ1-2	NA	CASSLPSYYQSGSNYGYTF	TGTGCCAGCAGTCTCCCATCTTATTATCAATCGGGTTCTAACTATGGCTACACCTTC
TRBV28	NA	TRBJ1-2	NA	CASSLSRMGGYTF	TGTGCCAGCAGTCTTTCGAGAATGGGCGGCTACACCTTC
TRBV7-2	once	TRBJ1-2	NA	CASSSYASSGYTF	TGTGCCAGCAGCTCTTACGCTAGTAGCGGCTACACCTTC